The clone carrying this TCR beta chain showed up just a few times. No antigen is known for it. This could be a read error, since a much larger clone is one nucleotide away. The data were obtained in a study of breast tumors, draining lymph nodes, adjacent tissues. Axillary draining lymph nodes of breast cancer patients supplied the node samples. The study, taken as a whole, reports: Tumor repertoires ranked between lymph nodes and nontumor tissue in diversity, with V and J gene preferences.

The CDR3 sequence is 14 residues long. Germline-derived CDR1 and CDR2 are DFQATT and SNEGSKA (reference sequence). J was trimmed by 9 bases and V by 7 bases; bases with no gene match: 13. TCRdb fed the multiplex PCR reads into MiXCR, producing one record per CDR3 protein. The sample yields 150,000 to 200,000 distinct CDR3 sequences, approximately 30% seen once. The rearrangement joins TRBV20-1 to TRBJ2-1, with 9 bases identical to TRBD2. The specimen sequenced was axillary lymph node tissue. This clonotype originated in a female donor with breast cancer. Some clones in this sample may be carry-over from other donors' samples. In nucleotides, the CDR3 is TGCAGTGGCCAGGCCGGGACTAGCATCACTGAGCAGTTCTTC. This encodes CSGQAGTSITEQFF.